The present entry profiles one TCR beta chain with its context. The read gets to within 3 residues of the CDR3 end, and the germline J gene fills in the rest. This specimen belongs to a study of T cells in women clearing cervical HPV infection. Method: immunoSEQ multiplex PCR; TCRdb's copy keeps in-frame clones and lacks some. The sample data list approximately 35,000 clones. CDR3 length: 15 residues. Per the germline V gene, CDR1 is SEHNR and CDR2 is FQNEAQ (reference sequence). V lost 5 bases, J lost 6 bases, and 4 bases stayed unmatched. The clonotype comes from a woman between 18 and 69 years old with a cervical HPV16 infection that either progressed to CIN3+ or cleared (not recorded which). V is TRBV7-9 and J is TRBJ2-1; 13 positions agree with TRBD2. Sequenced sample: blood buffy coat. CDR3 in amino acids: CASSLLAGGFNEQFF. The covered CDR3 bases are TGTGCCAGCAGCCTACTAGCGGGAGGGTTCAATGAG. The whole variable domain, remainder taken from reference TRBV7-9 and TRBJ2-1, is DTGVSQNPRHKITKRGQNVTFRCDPISEHNRLYWYRQTLGQGPEFLTYFQNEAQLEKSRLLSDRFSAERPKGSFSTLEIQRTEQGDSAMYLCASSLLAGGFNEQFFGPGTRLTVL.